This T cell receptor (beta chain) was sequenced for a study of CD8 T cells in Susac syndrome. Germline lookup yields CDR1 SGHVS and CDR2 FNYEAQ. The length of the CDR3 is 14 residues. Trimming cost V 5 bases and J 5 bases; bases outside gene matches: 4. TEMRA cells were enriched by FACS, and CD4+ and CD8+ T cells were negatively isolated. Reverse transcription of about 0.5 to 1 ug RNA used random hexamers. One entry per CDR3 protein, called by TCRdb with MiXCR from the immunoSEQ multiplex PCR reads. The profile shows around 140,000 distinct CDR3 sequences, around 94% of them singletons. The sample consisted of CD4+ T cells from PBMCs. This chain joins TRBV7-6 and TRBJ2-5; 11 bases align to TRBD1. The receptor comes from a human donor in good health. CDR3 region: CASSLRDRGETQYF. The CDR3 DNA reads as TGTGCCAGCAGCCTACGGGACAGGGGGGAGACCCAGTACTTC.